This TCR beta chain was sequenced in a study of T-cell memory formation after mild COVID-19. Whole-study results and caveats: A balance of CD4 and CD8 characterized clones contracting day 15 to 85, whereas later expanders leaned CD4+. Of the contracting clones, CD4+ ones lay mainly in CM and EM, and CD8+ ones in EMRA. Within pre-infection memory, some responding clones were found, suggesting cross-reactive memory joined.

5'RACE primed from the constant segment yielded TCR alpha and TCR beta cDNA libraries bearing sample barcodes and UMIs. TCRdb passed the 5' RACE reads through MiXCR, listing each CDR3 protein once. The sample includes 200,000 to 300,000 distinct CDR3 sequences, approximately 15% of them seen just once. This clonotype was detected many times. The antigen is undetermined. The V and J ends lost 3 bases and 8 bases respectively, with 23 bases between them. CDR1 is DFQATT and CDR2 is SNEGSKA in the germline V gene (reference sequence). The CDR3 length is 16 residues. The sequenced sample was PBMCs or a T cell subset sorted from them (not recorded which). The receptor comes from a young man who had mild COVID-19 (a few samples of this study predate the infection). Cell type and time point are not known. V and J are TRBV20-1 and TRBJ2-1; D may be TRBD2 (6 bases). For the CDR3, the DNA is TGCAGTGCTAGGGCCTTGGGGCGCGGGGATGCGGATGAGCAGTTCTTC. This codes for CSARALGRGDADEQFF.